This T cell receptor beta chain stems from a study of intratumoral heterogeneity in liver cancer. Measured with immunoSEQ multiplex PCR; TCRdb has only the in-frame clones, and not every one. This table holds just over 20,000 clones, roughly 66% found once. Deletions cut 5 bases from V and 8 bases from J, with 12 bases between. CDR3 length equals 12 residues. CDR1 LNHDA and CDR2 SQIVND come from the germline V gene (reference sequence). All patients had early-stage hepatocellular carcinoma and were untreated before surgical resection. Sampled areas showed no macroscopic necrosis or hemorrhage. The source is a woman aged 65 to 85 with hepatocellular carcinoma. V and J are TRBV19 and TRBJ1-2, with a tentative D call TRBD1 (5 bases). The sample was tumor-adjacent normal tissue, taken before any cancer treatment. The CDR3 loop is CASSQEYRGYTF. The CDR3 DNA follows: TGTGCCAGTAGTCAGGAGTACAGGGGCTACACCTTC.